These T cell receptor beta chains were read from a single sample in a study of cytomegalovirus exposure and HLA in healthy donors. The assay was immunoSEQ multiplex PCR, and TCRdb's table has in-frame clones only and misses some. This table has some 90,000 clones, over 60% appearing once. Sequencing was performed on PBMCs. These TCRs come from a man in his forties or fifties in good health and CMV-seronegative. CDR3s include the opening cysteine and the closing phenylalanine or tryptophan. The order of the fields is clone size, D gene, J gene, V gene, CDR3 protein, CDR3 DNA. D genes are given only for firm matches. Clone size, where shown, is once, few, many, or a class for clones that have expanded.

- - TRBJ2-7 TRBV19 CASSIEGSYEQYF TGTGCCAGTAGTATTGAGGGTTCCTACGAGCAGTACTTC
- - TRBJ1-2 TRBV6-5 CASSPWTARFYGYTF TGTGCCAGCAGCCCATGGACAGCGCGCTTCTATGGCTACACCTTC
- - TRBJ1-6 TRBV6-5 CASSYSRQPNSPLHF TGTGCCAGCAGTTACTCGCGGCAGCCAAATTCACCCCTCCACTTT
- - TRBJ2-7 TRBV5-4 CASSLGSGAYEQYF TGTGCCAGCAGCTTGGGGTCAGGGGCCTACGAGCAGTACTTC
- - TRBJ1-2 TRBV19 CASSIDPTGNYGYTF TGTGCCAGTAGTATAGACCCGACGGGAAACTATGGCTACACCTTC
- TRBD2 TRBJ2-1 TRBV2 CATLLRGGSYNEQFF TGTGCCACCTTGCTGCGGGGGGGCTCCTACAATGAGCAGTTCTTC
once TRBD1 TRBJ1-2 TRBV6-6 CASSMDRGGNYGYTF TGTGCCAGCAGTATGGACAGGGGGGGAAACTATGGCTACACCTTC
few TRBD1 TRBJ1-1 TRBV4-1 CASARDRGIEAFF TGCGCCAGCGCCCGGGACAGGGGAATTGAAGCTTTCTTT
- - TRBJ2-1 TRBV13 CASSLEEVVMRNEQFF TGTGCCAGCAGCTTAGAGGAGGTGGTAATGCGGAATGAGCAGTTCTTC
few - TRBJ2-7 TRBV5-1 CASGQGTEQYF TGCGCCAGCGGCCAGGGCACCGAGCAGTACTTC
- - TRBJ2-1 TRBV27 CASTVAASYNEQFF TGTGCCAGCACAGTAGCGGCGTCCTACAATGAGCAGTTCTTC
- - TRBJ2-5 TRBV6-1 CASSEQGGGETQYF TGTGCCAGCAGTGAACAGGGGGGAGGAGAGACCCAGTACTTC
few - TRBJ1-2 TRBV9 CASSPLGGALNYGYTF TGTGCCAGCAGCCCCCTTGGGGGGGCCTTAAACTATGGCTACACCTTC
- - TRBJ2-1 TRBV5-1 CASSLGNLTENSYNEQFF TGCGCCAGCAGCTTGGGGAACCTGACAGAAAACTCCTACAATGAGCAGTTCTTC
once - TRBJ1-5 TRBV29-1 CSVIWAHPNQPQHF TGCAGCGTGATATGGGCGCATCCAAATCAGCCCCAGCATTTT
once TRBD2 TRBJ2-1 TRBV2 CASSEIAGLEQFF TGTGCCAGCAGTGAGATAGCGGGGCTTGAGCAGTTCTTC
once TRBD2 TRBJ2-5 TRBV7-2 CASSLGPPGGERKTQYF TGTGCCAGCAGCTTAGGGCCGCCCGGGGGGGAACGAAAGACCCAGTACTTC
- - TRBJ1-1 TRBV14 CASSFAGARTEAFF TGTGCCAGCAGCTTCGCGGGGGCGCGGACTGAAGCTTTCTTT
- - TRBJ2-1 TRBV9 CASSVGVVNEQFF TGTGCCAGCAGCGTAGGTGTCGTCAATGAGCAGTTCTTC
- - TRBJ1-2 TRBV6-5 CASTPDRNYGYTF TGTGCCTCGACCCCTGACAGGAACTATGGCTACACCTTC
- - TRBJ1-5 TRBV19 CATSTAPYSNQPQHF TGTGCCACCAGTACAGCCCCTTATAGCAATCAGCCCCAGCATTTT